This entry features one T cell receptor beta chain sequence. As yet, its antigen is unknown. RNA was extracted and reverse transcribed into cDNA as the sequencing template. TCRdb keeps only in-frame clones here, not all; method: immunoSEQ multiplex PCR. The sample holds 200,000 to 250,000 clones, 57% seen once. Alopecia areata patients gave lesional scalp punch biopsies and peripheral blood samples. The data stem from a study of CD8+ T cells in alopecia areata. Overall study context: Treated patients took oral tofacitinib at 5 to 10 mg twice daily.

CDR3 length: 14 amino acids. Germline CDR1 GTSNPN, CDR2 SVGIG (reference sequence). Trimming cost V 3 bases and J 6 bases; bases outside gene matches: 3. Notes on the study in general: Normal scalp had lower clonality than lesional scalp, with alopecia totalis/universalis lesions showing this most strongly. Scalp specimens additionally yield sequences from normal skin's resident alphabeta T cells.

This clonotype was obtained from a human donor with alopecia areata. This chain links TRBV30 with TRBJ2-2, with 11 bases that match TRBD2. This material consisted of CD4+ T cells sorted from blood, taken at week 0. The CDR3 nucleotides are TGTGCCTGGAGGCAACTAGCGGGGGCCGGGGAGCTGTTTTTT. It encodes CAWRQLAGAGELFF.